This T cell receptor beta chain is drawn from a study of OX40 agonist ivuxolimab in advanced cancers. Across the whole study: Eligibility rules accepted prior anti-PD-1, anti-PD-L1 or anti-CTLA-4 therapy, and around 43% had some.

The germline CDR1 and CDR2 sequences are LGHNT and FRNRAP. V lost 5 bases, J lost 3 bases, and 15 bases stayed unmatched. The CDR3 extends over 20 amino acids. Method: immunoSEQ multiplex PCR; TCRdb's copy keeps in-frame clones and lacks some. The repertoire consists of 70,000 to 80,000 clones, with approximately 90% occurring once and the leading ten covering more than 0.4%. People who had autoimmune disease history or systemic immunosuppression were excluded. The J gene is TRBJ2-2, the V gene TRBV12-5, with 13 bases aligning to TRBD2. Specimen: CD4+ or CD8+ T cells sorted from blood, collected in a trial of the OX40 agonist ivuxolimab. This receptor was taken from an adult with an advanced solid tumor such as melanoma, head and neck, liver or kidney cancer. The CDR3 DNA is TGTGCTAGTGGTCGCACACCCGGGACTAGCGGGGTCGGAGACACCGGGGAGCTGTTTTTT. Protein product: CASGRTPGTSGVGDTGELFF.